The clone carrying this T cell receptor (beta chain) was recorded a few times. Antigen specificity is unknown. The sample belongs to a study of T cell repertoires in cytomegalovirus infection. In the study overall: Selection of CMV epitopes for the study included recently identified HLA-C-restricted and well-studied HLA-B-restricted ones. From public TCR beta signatures came an indication of both CMV infection and matching HLA type. Study findings and constraints: Summed public TCR beta family frequency identified CMV carriers bearing the relevant HLA. CMV-specific TCR beta clonotypes restricted by HLA-C were the ones dominating the ex vivo response.

Looked up from germline, CDR1 is DFQATT and CDR2 is SNEGSKA (reference sequence). The CDR3 extends over 13 amino acids. V gave up 5 bases and J gave up 5 bases; unmatched junction bases: 6. TCRdb re-called the reads with MiXCR, one entry per CDR3 protein. The sample consists of 550,000 to 700,000 distinct CDR3 sequences, approximately 40% of them appearing once. Material: cultured PBMCs, obtained from culture after CMV antigen stimulation. The chain is built from TRBV20-1 and TRBJ1-2, with 9 positions matching TRBD1. This sequence originates from a human donor in good health (CMV status not recorded). Some clones in this sample may be carry-over from other donors' samples. The CDR3 sequence is CSAASQGAYGYTF. The DNA of the CDR3 is TGCAGTGCTGCGTCACAGGGGGCGTATGGCTACACCTTC.